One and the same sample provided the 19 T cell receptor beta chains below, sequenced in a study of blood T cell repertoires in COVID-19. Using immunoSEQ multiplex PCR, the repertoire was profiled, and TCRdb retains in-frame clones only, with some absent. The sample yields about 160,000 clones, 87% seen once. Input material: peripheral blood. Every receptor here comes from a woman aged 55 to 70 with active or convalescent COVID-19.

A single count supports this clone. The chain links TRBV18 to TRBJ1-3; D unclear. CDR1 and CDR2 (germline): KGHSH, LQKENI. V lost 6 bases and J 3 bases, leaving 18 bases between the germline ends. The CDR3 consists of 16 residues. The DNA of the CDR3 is TGTGCCAGCTCCGTACTGACTAGCCCTAATGGAAACACCATATATTTT. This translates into CASSVLTSPNGNTIYF. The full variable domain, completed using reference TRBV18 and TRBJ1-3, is NAGVMQNPRHLVRRRGQEARLRCSPMKGHSHVYWYRQLPEEGLKFMVYLQKENIIDESGMPKERFSAEFPKEGPSILRIQQVVRGDSAAYFCASSVLTSPNGNTIYFGEGSWLTVV.

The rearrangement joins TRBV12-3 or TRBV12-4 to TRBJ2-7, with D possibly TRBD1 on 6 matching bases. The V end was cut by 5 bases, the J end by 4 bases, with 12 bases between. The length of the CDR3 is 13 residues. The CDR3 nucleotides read TGTGCCAGCAGTACGGACAGAGGTTACGAGCAGTACTTC. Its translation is CASSTDRGYEQYF.

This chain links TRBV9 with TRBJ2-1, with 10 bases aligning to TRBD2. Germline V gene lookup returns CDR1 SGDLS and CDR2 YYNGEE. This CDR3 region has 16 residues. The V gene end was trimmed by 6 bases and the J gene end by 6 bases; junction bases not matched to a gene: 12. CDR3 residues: CASTEFGSGGANEQFF. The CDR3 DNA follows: TGTGCCAGCACCGAGTTTGGGAGCGGGGGGGCCAATGAGCAGTTCTTC.

The CDR3 DNA is TGTGCCAGCACCGAACAGGGTCAGCCCCAGCATTTT. The encoded protein is CASTEQGQPQHF. V is TRBV12-3 or TRBV12-4 and J is TRBJ1-5; tentatively, D is TRBD1 (6 bases). The CDR3 loop spans 12 amino acids. V dropped 7 bases and J dropped 6 bases, with 10 bases sitting between them.

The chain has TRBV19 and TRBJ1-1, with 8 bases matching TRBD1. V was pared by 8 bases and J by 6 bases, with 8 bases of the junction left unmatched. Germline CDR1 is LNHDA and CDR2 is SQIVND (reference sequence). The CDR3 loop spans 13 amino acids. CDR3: CASRKDRESEAFF. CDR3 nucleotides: TGTGCCAGTCGGAAGGACAGGGAGTCTGAAGCTTTCTTT.

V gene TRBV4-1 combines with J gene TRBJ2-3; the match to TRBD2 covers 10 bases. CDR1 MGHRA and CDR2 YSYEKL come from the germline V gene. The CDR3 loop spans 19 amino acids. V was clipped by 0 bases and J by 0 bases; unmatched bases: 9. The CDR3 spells CASSQDGLAGVSSTDTQYF. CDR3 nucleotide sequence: TGCGCCAGCAGCCAAGACGGCCTAGCGGGGGTTTCTAGCACAGATACGCAGTATTTT.

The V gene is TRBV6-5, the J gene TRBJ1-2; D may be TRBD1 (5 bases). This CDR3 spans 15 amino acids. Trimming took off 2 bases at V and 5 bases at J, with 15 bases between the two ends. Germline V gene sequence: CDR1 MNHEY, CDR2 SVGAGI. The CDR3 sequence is CASSYGGIGKYGYTF. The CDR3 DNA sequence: TGTGCCAGCAGTTACGGGGGGATTGGAAAGTATGGCTACACCTTC.

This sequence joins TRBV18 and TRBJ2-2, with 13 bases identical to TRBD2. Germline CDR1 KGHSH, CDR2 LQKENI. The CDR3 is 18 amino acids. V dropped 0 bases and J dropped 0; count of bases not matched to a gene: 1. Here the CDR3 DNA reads TGTGCCAGCTCACCACCGGGACTAGCGGGGTCGAACACCGGGGAGCTGTTTTTT. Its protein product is CASSPPGLAGSNTGELFF.

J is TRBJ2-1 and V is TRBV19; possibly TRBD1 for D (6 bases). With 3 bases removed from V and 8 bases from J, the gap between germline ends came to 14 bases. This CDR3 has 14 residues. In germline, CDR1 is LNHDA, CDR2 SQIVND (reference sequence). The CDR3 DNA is TGTGCCAGTAGTATTACAGGGTCTTTAGATGAGCAGTTCTTC. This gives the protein CASSITGSLDEQFF. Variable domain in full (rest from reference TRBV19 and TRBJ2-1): DGGITQSPKYLFRKEGQNVTLSCEQNLNHDAMYWYRQDPGQGLRLIYYSQIVNDFQKGDIAEGYSVSREKKESFPLTVTSAQKNPTAFYLCASSITGSLDEQFFGPGTRLTVL.

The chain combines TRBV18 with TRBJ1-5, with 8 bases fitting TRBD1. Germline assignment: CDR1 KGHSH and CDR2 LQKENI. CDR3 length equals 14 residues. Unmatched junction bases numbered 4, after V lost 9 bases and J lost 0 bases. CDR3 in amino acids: CASTGQGSNQPQHF. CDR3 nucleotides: TGTGCCAGTACAGGACAGGGTAGCAATCAGCCCCAGCATTTT.

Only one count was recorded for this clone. The CDR3 here is CASSPGTDYLRNTIYF. In DNA, the CDR3 is TGTGCCAGCAGCCCCGGGACGGACTACCTACGAAACACCATATATTTT. The genes are TRBV5-4 and TRBJ1-3; a possible D gene is TRBD1 (5 bases). V was trimmed by 4 bases and J by 5 bases, leaving 19 bases between them. This CDR3 is built from 16 residues. Germline assignment: CDR1 SGHNT and CDR2 YYREEE (reference sequence). The entire variable domain, with the rest obtained from reference TRBV5-4 and TRBJ1-3, is as follows: ETGVTQSPTHLIKTRGQQVTLRCSSQSGHNTVSWYQQALGQGPQFIFQYYREEENGRGNFPPRFSGLQFPNYSSELNVNALELDDSALYLCASSPGTDYLRNTIYFGEGSWLTVV.

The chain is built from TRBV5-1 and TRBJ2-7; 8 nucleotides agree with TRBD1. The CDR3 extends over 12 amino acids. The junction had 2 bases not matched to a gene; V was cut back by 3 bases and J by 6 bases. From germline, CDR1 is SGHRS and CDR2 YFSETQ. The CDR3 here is CASSYDRGEQYF. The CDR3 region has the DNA TGCGCCAGCAGCTACGACAGGGGCGAGCAGTACTTC. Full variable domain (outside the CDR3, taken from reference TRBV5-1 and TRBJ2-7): KAGVTQTPRYLIKTRGQQVTLSCSPISGHRSVSWYQQTPGQGLQFLFEYFSETQRNKGNFPGRFSGRQFSNSRSEMNVSTLELGDSALYLCASSYDRGEQYFGPGTRLTVT.

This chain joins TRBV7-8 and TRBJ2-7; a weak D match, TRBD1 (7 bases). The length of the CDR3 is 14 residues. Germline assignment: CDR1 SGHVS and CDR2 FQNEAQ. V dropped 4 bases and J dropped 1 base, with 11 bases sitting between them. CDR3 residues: CASSSPGGSYEQYF. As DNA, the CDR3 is TGTGCCAGCAGCTCCCCAGGGGGGTCCTACGAGCAGTACTTC.

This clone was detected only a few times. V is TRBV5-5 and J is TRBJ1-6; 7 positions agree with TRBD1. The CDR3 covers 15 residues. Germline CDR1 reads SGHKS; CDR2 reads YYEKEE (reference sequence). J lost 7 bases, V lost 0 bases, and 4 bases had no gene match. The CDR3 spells CASSLDGTVNSPLHF. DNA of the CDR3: TGTGCCAGCAGCTTGGATGGGACAGTAAATTCACCCCTCCACTTT.

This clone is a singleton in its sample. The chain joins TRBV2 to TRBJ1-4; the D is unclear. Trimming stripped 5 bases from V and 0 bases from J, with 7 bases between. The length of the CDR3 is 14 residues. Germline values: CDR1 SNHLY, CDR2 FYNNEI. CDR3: CASSPRATNEKLFF. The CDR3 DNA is TGTGCCAGCAGTCCCCGGGCAACTAATGAAAAACTGTTTTTT.

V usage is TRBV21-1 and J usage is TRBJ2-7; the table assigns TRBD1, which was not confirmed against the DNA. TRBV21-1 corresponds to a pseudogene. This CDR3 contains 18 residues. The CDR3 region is CASSKVTQGKQFPYEQYF. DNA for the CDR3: TGTGCCAGCAGCAAAGTTACTCAGGGGAAACAGTTTCCCTACGAGCAGTACTTC.

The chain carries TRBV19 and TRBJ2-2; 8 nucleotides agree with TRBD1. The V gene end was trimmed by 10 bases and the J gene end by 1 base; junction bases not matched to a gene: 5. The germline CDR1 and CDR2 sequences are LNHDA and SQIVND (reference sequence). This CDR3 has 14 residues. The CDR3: CATTGVRNTGELFF. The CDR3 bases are TGTGCCACGACAGGGGTAAGGAACACCGGGGAGCTGTTTTTT.

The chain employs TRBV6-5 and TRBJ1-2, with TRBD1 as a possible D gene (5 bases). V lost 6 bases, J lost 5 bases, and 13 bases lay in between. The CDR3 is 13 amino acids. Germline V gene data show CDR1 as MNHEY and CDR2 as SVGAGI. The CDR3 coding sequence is TGTGCCAGCAGCACCGGGACTGTATATGGCTACACCTTC. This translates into CASSTGTVYGYTF.

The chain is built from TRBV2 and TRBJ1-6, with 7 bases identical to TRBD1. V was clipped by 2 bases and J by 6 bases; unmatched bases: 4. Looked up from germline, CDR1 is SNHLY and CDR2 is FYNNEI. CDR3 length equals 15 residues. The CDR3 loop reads CASSESGTANSPLHF. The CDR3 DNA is TGTGCCAGCAGTGAATCCGGGACAGCTAATTCACCCCTCCACTTT.